This entry lists 13 T cell receptor beta chains sequenced from one sample in a study of shared clonotypes between healthy human individuals. The data were produced by immunoSEQ multiplex PCR, yet TCRdb's version contains in-frame clones alone and is incomplete. The table lists about 680,000 clones, roughly 78% of them singletons, with 1.5% to 2% in the top ten. The sequenced sample consisted of memory CD4+ T cells sorted from blood. Specified subset: CD45RA-negative fraction. All receptors derive from a woman under 40 in good health.

The chain is built from TRBV28 and TRBJ1-4; D remains unclear. V dropped 3 bases and J dropped 4 bases, with 12 bases sitting between them. There are 15 residues in the CDR3. Germline CDR1 reads MDHEN; CDR2 reads SYDVKM. CDR3 bases: TGTGCCAGCAGTTTGTTTGGACTTGGTAATGAAAAACTGTTTTTT. Translating it yields CASSLFGLGNEKLFF.

V usage is TRBV30 and J usage is TRBJ2-7; TRBD2 matches 14 bases. V shed 0 bases and J 12 bases; nucleotides not matched to a gene: 7. CDR1 is GTSNPN and CDR2 is SVGIG in the germline V gene (reference sequence). The CDR3 consists of 14 residues. The CDR3, as DNA: TGTGCCTGGAGTGTAGGGGGACTAGCGGGAGAACTGTACTTC. Its protein product is CAWSVGGLAGELYF.

The chain uses TRBV9 and TRBJ2-6; D is possibly TRBD1 (5 bases). The germline gives CDR1 SGDLS, CDR2 YYNGEE. V shed 1 base and J shed 2 bases, with 10 bases lying between them. The CDR3 totals 16 residues. CDR3 loop: CASSVRIGAGANVLTF. For the CDR3, the DNA is TGTGCCAGCAGCGTAAGAATAGGGGCTGGGGCCAACGTCCTGACTTTC.

This chain links TRBV27 with TRBJ2-3, with 11 bases matching TRBD2. Germline CDR1 and CDR2: MNHEY and SMNVEV (reference sequence). The V gene end was trimmed by 6 bases and the J gene end by 5 bases; junction bases not matched to a gene: 4. CDR3 length equals 14 residues. CDR3 loop: CASSSLAGGDTQYF. The CDR3 region has the DNA TGTGCCAGCAGCTCGCTAGCGGGAGGAGATACGCAGTATTTT.

The chain employs TRBV11-2 and TRBJ2-7, with D unresolved. Germline V CDR1 and CDR2: SGHAT, FQNNGV. Trimming pared 0 bases from V and 2 bases from J, leaving 5 bases between. The CDR3 is 13 amino acids. This chain's CDR3 is CASSLEAAYEQYF. CDR3 nucleotide sequence: TGTGCCAGCAGCTTAGAGGCAGCCTACGAGCAGTACTTC.

The V gene is TRBV19, the J gene TRBJ1-5; the match to TRBD1 covers 7 bases. The CDR3 runs 16 residues. J lost 0 bases, V lost 6 bases, and 8 bases had no gene match. CDR1 and CDR2 (germline): LNHDA, SQIVND (reference sequence). CDR3: CASRGQETTSNQPQHF. In DNA form, the CDR3 reads TGTGCCAGTAGAGGACAGGAGACGACTAGCAATCAGCCCCAGCATTTT.

This CDR3 is CASSSSFREKLFF. The CDR3 region has the DNA TGTGCCAGCAGCTCTTCATTCAGGGAAAAACTGTTTTTT. The chain is built from TRBV6-6 and TRBJ1-4; D remains unclear. The V end was cut by 6 bases, the J end by 8 bases, with 13 bases between. CDR3 length: 13 amino acids. Looked up from germline, CDR1 is MNHNY and CDR2 is SVGAGI (reference sequence).

The chain uses TRBV7-3 and TRBJ2-1; 9 bases align to TRBD2. Trimming at V came to 5 bases and at J to 9 bases, leaving 8 bases not matched to a gene. Germline CDR1 is SGHTA and CDR2 is FQGTGA. This CDR3 is built from 14 residues. The CDR3 reads CASSPSGAIFEQFF. DNA of the CDR3: TGTGCCAGCAGCCCTAGCGGGGCCATTTTTGAGCAGTTCTTC.

The chain joins TRBV7-2 to TRBJ2-3, with D tentatively TRBD1 or TRBD2 (5 bases each). This CDR3 contains 15 residues. Trimming pared 4 bases from V and 4 bases from J, leaving 15 bases between. The germline V gene encodes CDR1 SGHTA and CDR2 FQGNSA. For the CDR3, the DNA is TGTGCCAGCAGCTCCTTTTCAGTGGGGGCAGATACGCAGTATTTT. It codes for CASSSFSVGADTQYF.

The chain is built from TRBV28 and TRBJ1-4; D not resolved. Germline V CDR1 and CDR2: MDHEN, SYDVKM. Trimming removed 3 bases at V and 8 bases at J, with 13 bases between. This CDR3 has 14 residues. The CDR3 coding sequence is TGTGCCAGCAGTTTGCCGGCCCCCAGAGAAAAACTGTTTTTT. This encodes CASSLPAPREKLFF.

The chain has TRBV27 and TRBJ2-6; D is ambiguous. Trimming stripped 4 bases from V and 2 bases from J, with 21 bases between. CDR1 and CDR2 (germline): MNHEY, SMNVEV (reference sequence). CDR3 length: 19 amino acids. The CDR3 loop is CASSYRASFVLTGANVLTF. CDR3 nucleotides: TGTGCCAGCAGTTATCGGGCCAGTTTCGTTTTAACTGGGGCCAACGTCCTGACTTTC.

The J gene is TRBJ2-1, the V gene TRBV7-3; 10 nucleotides agree with TRBD2. With 4 bases clipped from V and 12 bases from J, the junction kept 9 bases outside the gene matches. CDR3 length: 14 amino acids. Germline V gene lookup returns CDR1 SGHTA and CDR2 FQGTGA. CDR3 coding DNA: TGTGCCAGCAGCTCACATCCTAGCGGGAGACGGCAGTTCTTC. As protein: CASSSHPSGRRQFF.

This chain connects TRBV7-3 to TRBJ2-3, with 7 bases that match TRBD1. V gave up 5 bases and J gave up 1 base; unmatched junction bases: 12. Per the germline V gene, CDR1 is SGHTA and CDR2 is FQGTGA. There are 17 residues in the CDR3. The CDR3 DNA reads as TGTGCCAGCAGCACCAGACAGGGAAGGCATGGCACAGATACGCAGTATTTT. Its protein product is CASSTRQGRHGTDTQYF.